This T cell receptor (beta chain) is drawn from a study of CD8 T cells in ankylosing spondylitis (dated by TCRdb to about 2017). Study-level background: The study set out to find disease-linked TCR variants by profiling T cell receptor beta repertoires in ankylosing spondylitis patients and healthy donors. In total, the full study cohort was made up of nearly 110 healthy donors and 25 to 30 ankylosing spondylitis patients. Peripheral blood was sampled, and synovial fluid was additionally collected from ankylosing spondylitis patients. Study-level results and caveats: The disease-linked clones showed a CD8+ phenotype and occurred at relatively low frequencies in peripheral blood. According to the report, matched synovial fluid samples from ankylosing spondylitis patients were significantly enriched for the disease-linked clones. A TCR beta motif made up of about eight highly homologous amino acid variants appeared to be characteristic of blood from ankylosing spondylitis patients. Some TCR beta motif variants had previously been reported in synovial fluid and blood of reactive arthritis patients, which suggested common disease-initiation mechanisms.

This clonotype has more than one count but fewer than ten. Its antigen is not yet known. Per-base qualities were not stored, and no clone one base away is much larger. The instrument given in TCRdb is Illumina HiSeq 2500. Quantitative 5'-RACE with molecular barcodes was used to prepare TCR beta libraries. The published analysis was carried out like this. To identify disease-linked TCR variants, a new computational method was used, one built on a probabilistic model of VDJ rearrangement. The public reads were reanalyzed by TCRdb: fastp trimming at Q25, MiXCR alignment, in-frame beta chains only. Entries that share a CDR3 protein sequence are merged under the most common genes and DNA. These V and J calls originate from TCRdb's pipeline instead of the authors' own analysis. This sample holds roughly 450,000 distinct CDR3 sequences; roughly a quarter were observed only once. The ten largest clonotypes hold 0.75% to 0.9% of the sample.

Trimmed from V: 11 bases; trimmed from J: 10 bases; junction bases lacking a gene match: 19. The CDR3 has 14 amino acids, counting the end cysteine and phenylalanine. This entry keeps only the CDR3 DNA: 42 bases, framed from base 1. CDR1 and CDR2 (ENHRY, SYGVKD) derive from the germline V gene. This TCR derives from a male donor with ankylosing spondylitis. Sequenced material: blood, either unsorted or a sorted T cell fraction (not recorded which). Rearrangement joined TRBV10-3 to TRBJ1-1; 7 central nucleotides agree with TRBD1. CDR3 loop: CASRGQFGAARAFF. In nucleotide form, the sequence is TGTGCCTCAAGGGGACAGTTTGGGGCGGCGCGAGCTTTCTTT.